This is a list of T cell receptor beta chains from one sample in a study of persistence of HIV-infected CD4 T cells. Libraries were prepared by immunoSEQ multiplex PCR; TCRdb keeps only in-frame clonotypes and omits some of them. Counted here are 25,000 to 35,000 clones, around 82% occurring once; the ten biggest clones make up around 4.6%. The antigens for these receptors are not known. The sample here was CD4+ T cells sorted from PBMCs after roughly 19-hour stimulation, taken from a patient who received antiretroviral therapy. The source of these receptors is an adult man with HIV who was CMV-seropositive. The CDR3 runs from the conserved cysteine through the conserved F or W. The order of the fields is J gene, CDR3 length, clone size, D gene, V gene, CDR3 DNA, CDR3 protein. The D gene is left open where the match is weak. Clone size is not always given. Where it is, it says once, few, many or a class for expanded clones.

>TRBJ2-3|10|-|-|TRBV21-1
TGTGCCAGCAGCACATATACGCAGTATTTT
CASSTYTQYF
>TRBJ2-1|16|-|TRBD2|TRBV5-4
TGTGCCAGCAGCATCCTCTCTAGCGGGGGTGGCAATGAGCAGTTCTTC
CASSILSSGGGNEQFF
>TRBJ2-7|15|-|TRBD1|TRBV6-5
TGTGCCAGCAAAGGGGGCGGAGTACGCCCCTACGAGCAGTACTTC
CASKGGGVRPYEQYF
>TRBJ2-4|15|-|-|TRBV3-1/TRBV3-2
TGTGCCAGCAGCCGGGGAGGGGGGTCCAAAAACATTCAGTACTTC
CASSRGGGSKNIQYF
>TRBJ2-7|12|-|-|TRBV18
TGTGCCAGCTCACCCGTATCCTACGAGCAGTACTTC
CASSPVSYEQYF
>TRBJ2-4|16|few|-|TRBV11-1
TGTGCCAGCAGCCAGGGACGAGCCTTAGCCAAAAACATTCAGTACTTC
CASSQGRALAKNIQYF
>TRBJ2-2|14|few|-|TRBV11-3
TGTGCCAGCAGCACGTCCCGGTTGACCGGGGAGCTGTTTTTT
CASSTSRLTGELFF
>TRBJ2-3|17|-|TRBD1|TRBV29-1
TGCAGCGTCCCAAGGGACAGTATTAGTTTTAGCACAGATACGCAGTATTTT
CSVPRDSISFSTDTQYF
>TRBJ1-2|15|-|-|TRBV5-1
TGCGCCAGCAGATACTCCGGGACATCTAACTATGGCTACACCTTC
CASRYSGTSNYGYTF
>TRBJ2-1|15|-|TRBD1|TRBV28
TGTGCCAGCAGCCAACCGGGACAGGGTCACAATGAGCAGTTCTTC
CASSQPGQGHNEQFF
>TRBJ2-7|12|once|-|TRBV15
TGTGCCACCAGCAGGGGTCATTACGAGCAGTACTTC
CATSRGHYEQYF
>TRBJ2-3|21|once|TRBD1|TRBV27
TGTGCCAGCAGTTTATACAAACCGGGACAGGGGTTGGGGGGTAGAACAGATACGCAGTATTTT
CASSLYKPGQGLGGRTDTQYF
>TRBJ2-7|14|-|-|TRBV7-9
TGTGCCAGCAGCCCACAGGGACCTTCCTACGAGCAGTACTTC
CASSPQGPSYEQYF
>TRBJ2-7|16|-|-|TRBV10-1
TGCGCCCTAAACGACCCAGGGTTCGGACTCCGCAGCGAGCAGTACTTC
CALNDPGFGLRSEQYF
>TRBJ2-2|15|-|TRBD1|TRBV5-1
TGCGCCAGCAGCTTGGTGACAGGGGACACCGGGGAGCTGTTTTTT
CASSLVTGDTGELFF
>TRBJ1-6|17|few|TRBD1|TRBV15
TGTGCCACCAGCTCAGTCCCCCGGGACAGGGGGGATTCACCCCTCCACTTT
CATSSVPRDRGDSPLHF
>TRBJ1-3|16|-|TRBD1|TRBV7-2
TGTGCCAGCAGCTCCGGACAGGCCCACTCTGGAAACACCATATATTTT
CASSSGQAHSGNTIYF
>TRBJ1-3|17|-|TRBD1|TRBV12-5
TGTGCTAGTGGTTTGGCGAACAGGGGGCGGGCTGGAAACACCATATATTTT
CASGLANRGRAGNTIYF
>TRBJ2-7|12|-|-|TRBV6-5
TGTGCCAGCCGGAAGGGTGTGGGGGAGCAGTACTTC
CASRKGVGEQYF
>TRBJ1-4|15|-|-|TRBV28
TGTGCCAGCAGTTTGTACTCGGGGGCCGGGGAAAAACTGTTTTTT
CASSLYSGAGEKLFF
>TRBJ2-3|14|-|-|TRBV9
TGTGCCAGCAGCGTAGTTTCAGGGAGAGATACGCAGTATTTT
CASSVVSGRDTQYF
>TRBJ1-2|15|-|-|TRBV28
TGTGCCAGCAGGGCCTTGTGGGGGGCAGTGGGTGGCTACACCTTC
CASRALWGAVGGYTF
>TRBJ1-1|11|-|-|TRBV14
TGTGCCAGCAGCCAAGGGAGTTCGGCTTTCTTT
CASSQGSSAFF
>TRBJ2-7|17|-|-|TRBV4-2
TGTGCCAGCAGCCAAGGGACTCAAAACCCGTCCCTTGACGAGCAGTACTTC
CASSQGTQNPSLDEQYF